This paragraph covers one T cell receptor (beta chain) sequence. PCR was performed using 60 Vbeta and 13 Jbeta primers. Measured with immunoSEQ multiplex PCR; TCRdb has only the in-frame clones, and not every one. The data show fewer than 200,000 clones, with 70% to 85% seen just once and roughly 0.64% held by the top ten. The sample belongs to a study of cytomegalovirus exposure and HLA in healthy donors. The CDR3 contains 12 residues. Trimming shortened V by 1 base and J by 4 bases, and 5 bases separated the two germline ends. Germline loops: CDR1 SGDLS, CDR2 YYNGEE. The TCR was taken from a woman in her thirties or forties in good health and CMV-seronegative. Sequencing was performed on PBMCs. This rearrangement joins TRBV9 to TRBJ1-2; D is undetermined. The DNA for the CDR3 is TGTGCCAGCAGCGTAACGGGCTATGGCTACACCTTC. This translates into CASSVTGYGYTF.